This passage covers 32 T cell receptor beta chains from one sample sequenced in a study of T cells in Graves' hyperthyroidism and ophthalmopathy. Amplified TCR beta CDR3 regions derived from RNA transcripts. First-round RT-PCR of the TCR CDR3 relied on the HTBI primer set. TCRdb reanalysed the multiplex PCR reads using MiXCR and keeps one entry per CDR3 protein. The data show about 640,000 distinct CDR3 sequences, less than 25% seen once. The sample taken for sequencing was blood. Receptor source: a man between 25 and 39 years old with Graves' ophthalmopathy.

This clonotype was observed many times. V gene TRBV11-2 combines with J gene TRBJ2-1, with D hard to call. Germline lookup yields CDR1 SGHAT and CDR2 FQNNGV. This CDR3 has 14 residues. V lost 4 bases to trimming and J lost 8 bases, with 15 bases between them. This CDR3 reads CASSSGERIDEQFF. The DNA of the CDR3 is TGTGCCAGCAGCTCCGGAGAAAGGATCGATGAGCAGTTCTTC.

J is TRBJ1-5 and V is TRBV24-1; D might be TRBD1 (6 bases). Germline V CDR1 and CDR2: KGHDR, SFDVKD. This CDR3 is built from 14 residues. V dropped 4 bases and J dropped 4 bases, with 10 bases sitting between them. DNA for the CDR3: TGTGCCACCAGTGAGAGGGGGATGAATCAGCCCCAGCATTTT. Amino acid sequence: CATSERGMNQPQHF.

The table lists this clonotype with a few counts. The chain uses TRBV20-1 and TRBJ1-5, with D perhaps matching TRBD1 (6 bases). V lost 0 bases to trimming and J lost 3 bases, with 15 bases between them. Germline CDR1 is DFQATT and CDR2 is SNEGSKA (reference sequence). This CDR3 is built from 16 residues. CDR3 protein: CSARDRGGLINQPQHF. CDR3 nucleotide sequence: TGCAGTGCTAGAGATCGAGGGGGTCTAATCAATCAGCCCCAGCATTTT.

The CDR3 DNA reads TGTGCCAGCAGCTATCCCGGGATCTGGAATGAGCAGTTCTTC. Its protein product is CASSYPGIWNEQFF. The chain has TRBV13 and TRBJ2-1, with D possibly TRBD2 on 5 matching bases. V lost 4 bases and J lost 7, with 14 bases in between. This CDR3 is built from 14 residues. CDR1 is PRHDT and CDR2 is FYEKMQ in the germline V gene (reference sequence).

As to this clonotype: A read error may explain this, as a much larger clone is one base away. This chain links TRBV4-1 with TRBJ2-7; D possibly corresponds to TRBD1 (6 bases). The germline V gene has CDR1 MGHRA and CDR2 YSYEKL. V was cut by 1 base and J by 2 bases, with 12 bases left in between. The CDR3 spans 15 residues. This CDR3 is CASSQGRDIAYEQYF. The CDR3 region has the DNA TGCGCCAGCAGCCAAGGCCGGGACATCGCCTACGAGCAGTACTTC.

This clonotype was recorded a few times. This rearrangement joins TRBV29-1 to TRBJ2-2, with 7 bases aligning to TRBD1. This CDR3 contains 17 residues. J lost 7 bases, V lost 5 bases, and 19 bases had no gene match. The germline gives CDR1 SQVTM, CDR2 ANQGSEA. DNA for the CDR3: TGCAGCGTTTACACCCGAAGCAAACAGGGGTCCGGCGGGGAGCTGTTTTTT. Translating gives CSVYTRSKQGSGGELFF.

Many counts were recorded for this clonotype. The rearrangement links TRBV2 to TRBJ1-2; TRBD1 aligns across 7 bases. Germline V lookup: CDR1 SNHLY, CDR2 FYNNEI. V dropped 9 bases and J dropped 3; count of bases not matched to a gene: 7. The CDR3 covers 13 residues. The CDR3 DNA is TGTGCCAGTAAAGCAGGGGGGGACTATGGCTACACCTTC. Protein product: CASKAGGDYGYTF.

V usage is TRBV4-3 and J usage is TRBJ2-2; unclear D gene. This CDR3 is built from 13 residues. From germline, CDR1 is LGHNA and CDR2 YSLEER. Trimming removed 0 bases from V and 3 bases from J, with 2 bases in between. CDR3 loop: CASSQDYTGELFF. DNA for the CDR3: TGCGCCAGCAGCCAAGATTACACCGGGGAGCTGTTTTTT.

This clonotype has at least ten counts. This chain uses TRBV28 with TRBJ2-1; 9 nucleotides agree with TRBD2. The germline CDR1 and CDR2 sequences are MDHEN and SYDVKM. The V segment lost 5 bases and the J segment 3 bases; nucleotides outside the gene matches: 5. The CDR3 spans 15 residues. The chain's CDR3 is CASSDSGGYYNEQFF. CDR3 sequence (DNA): TGTGCCAGCAGTGATAGCGGGGGTTACTACAATGAGCAGTTCTTC.

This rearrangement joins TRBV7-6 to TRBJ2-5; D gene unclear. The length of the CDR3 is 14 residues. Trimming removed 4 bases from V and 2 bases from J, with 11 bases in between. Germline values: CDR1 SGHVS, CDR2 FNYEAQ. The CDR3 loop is CASSSSGFQETQYF. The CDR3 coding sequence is TGTGCCAGCAGCTCCTCGGGCTTTCAAGAGACCCAGTACTTC.

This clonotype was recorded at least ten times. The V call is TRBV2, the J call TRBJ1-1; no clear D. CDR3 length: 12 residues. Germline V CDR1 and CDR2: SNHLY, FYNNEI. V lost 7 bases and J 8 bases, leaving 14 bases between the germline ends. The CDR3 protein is CASTEVEPEAFF. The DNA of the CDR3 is TGTGCCAGCACCGAAGTGGAGCCCGAAGCTTTCTTT.

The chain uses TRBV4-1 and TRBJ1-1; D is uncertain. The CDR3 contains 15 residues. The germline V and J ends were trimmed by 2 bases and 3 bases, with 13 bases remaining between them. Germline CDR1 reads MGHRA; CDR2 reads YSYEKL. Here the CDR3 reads CASSQSAVPDTEAFF. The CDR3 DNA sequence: TGCGCCAGCAGCCAAAGCGCGGTGCCTGACACTGAAGCTTTCTTT.

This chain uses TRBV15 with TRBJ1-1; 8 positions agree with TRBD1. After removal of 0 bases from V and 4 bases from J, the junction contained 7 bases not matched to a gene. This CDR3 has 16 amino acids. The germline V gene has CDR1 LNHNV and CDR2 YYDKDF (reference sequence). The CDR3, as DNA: TGTGCCACCAGCAGAGATCTGACAGGGGAGGTCACTGAAGCTTTCTTT. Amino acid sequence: CATSRDLTGEVTEAFF.

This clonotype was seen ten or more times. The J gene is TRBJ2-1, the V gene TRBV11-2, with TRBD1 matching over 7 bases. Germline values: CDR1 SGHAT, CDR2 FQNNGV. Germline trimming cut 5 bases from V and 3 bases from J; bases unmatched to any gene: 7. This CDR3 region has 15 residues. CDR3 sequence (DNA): TGTGCCAGCAGCCAGGGGGACAGAGACTACAATGAGCAGTTCTTC. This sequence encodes CASSQGDRDYNEQFF. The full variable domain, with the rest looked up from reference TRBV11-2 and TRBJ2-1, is EAGVAQSPRYKIIEKRQSVAFWCNPISGHATLYWYQQILGQGPKLLIQFQNNGVVDDSQLPKDRFSAERLKGVDSTLKIQPAKLEDSAVYLCASSQGDRDYNEQFFGPGTRLTVL.

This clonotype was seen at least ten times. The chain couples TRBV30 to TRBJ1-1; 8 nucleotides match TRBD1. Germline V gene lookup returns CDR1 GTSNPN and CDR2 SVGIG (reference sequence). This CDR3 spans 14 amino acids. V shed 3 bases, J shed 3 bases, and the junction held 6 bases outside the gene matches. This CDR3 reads CAWRRQGPYTEAFF. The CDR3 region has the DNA TGTGCCTGGAGAAGACAGGGGCCGTACACTGAAGCTTTCTTT.

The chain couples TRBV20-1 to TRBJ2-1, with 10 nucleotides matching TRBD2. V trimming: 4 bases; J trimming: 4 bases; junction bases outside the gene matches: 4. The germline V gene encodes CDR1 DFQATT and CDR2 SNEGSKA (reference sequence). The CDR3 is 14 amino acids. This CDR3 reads CSAMTSGLYNEQFF. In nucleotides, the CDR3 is TGCAGTGCTATGACTAGCGGGTTATACAATGAGCAGTTCTTC.

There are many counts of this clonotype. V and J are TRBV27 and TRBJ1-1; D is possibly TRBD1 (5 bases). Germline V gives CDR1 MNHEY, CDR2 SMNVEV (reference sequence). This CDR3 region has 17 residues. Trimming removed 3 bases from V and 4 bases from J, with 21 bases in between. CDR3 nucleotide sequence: TGTGCCAGCAGTTTCTGGCCGGCTCGGGGGACCTTCACTGAAGCTTTCTTT. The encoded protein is CASSFWPARGTFTEAFF.

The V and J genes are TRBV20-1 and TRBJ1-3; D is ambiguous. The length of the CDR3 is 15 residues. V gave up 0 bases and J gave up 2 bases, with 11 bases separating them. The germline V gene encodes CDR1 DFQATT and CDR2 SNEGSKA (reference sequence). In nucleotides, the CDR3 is TGCAGTGCTAGAGATCCCACAGCGGCTGGAAACACCATATATTTT. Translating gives CSARDPTAAGNTIYF.

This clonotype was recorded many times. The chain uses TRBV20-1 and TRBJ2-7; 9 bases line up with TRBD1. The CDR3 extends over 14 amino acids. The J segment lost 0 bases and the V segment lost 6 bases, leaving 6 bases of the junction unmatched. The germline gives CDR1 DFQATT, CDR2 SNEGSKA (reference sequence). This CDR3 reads CSASRDRVSYEQYF. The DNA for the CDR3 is TGCAGTGCCAGCCGGGACAGGGTCTCCTACGAGCAGTACTTC.

The CDR3 loop reads CASSPGPARQLPGNTIYF. For the CDR3, the DNA is TGTGCCAGCAGTCCTGGGCCAGCGAGGCAGCTACCCGGAAACACCATATATTTT. The rearrangement links TRBV12-3 or TRBV12-4 to TRBJ1-3; no clear D gene. CDR3 size: 18 residues. The V and J ends lost 5 bases and 4 bases respectively, with 24 bases between them.

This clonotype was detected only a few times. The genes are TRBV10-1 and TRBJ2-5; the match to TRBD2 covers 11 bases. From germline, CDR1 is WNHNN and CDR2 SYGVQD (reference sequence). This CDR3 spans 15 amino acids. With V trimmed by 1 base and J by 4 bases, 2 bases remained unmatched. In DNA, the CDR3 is TGCGCCAGCAGTGAGTTCACTAGCGGGAGAGAGACCCAGTACTTC. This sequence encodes CASSEFTSGRETQYF.

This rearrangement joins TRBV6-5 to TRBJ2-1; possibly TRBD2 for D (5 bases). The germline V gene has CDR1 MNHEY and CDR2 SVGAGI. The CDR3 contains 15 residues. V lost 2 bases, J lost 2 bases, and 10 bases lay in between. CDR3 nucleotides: TGTGCCAGCAGTTACCTAAGCGGCCCCTACAATGAGCAGTTCTTC. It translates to CASSYLSGPYNEQFF.

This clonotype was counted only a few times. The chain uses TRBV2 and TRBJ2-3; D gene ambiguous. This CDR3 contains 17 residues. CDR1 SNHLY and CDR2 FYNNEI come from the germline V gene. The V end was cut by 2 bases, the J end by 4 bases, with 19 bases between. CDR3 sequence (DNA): TGTGCCAGCAGTGAAATGTCTGGGTTCCCGTCCGCAGATACGCAGTATTTT. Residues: CASSEMSGFPSADTQYF.

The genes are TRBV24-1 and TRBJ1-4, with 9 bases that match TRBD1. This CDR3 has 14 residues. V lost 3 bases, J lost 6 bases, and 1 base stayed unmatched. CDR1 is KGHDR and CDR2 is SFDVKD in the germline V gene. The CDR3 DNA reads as TGTGCCACCAGTGATGGGACAGGGTATGAAAAACTGTTTTTT. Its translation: CATSDGTGYEKLFF.

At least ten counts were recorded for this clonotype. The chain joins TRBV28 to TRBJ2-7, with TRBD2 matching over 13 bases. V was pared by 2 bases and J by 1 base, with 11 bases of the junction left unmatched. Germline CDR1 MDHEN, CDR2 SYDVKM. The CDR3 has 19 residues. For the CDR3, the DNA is TGTGCCAGCAGTTTAGCCTCCGGGACTAGCGGGACAGGGTCCTACGAGCAGTACTTC. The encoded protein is CASSLASGTSGTGSYEQYF.

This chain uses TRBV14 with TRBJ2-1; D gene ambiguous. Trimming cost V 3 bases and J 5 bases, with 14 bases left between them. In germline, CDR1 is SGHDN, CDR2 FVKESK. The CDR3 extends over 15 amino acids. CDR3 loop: CASSQIGRKDNEQFF. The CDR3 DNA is TGTGCCAGCAGCCAGATAGGACGGAAAGACAATGAGCAGTTCTTC.

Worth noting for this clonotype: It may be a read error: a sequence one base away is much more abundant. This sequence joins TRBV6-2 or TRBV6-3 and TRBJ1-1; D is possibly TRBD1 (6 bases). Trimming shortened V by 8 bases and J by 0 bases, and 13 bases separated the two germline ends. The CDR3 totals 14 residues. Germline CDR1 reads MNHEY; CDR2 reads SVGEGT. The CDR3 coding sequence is TGTGCCAGCTGCCCTTGGGGGCTGAACACTGAAGCTTTCTTT. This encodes CASCPWGLNTEAFF.

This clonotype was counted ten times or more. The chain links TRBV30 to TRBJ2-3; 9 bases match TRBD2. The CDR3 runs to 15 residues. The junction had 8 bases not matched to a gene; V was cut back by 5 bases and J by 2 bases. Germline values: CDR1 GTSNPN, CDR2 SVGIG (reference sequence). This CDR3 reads CAWELASGDTDTQYF. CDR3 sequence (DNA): TGTGCCTGGGAGTTGGCTAGCGGGGACACAGATACGCAGTATTTT.

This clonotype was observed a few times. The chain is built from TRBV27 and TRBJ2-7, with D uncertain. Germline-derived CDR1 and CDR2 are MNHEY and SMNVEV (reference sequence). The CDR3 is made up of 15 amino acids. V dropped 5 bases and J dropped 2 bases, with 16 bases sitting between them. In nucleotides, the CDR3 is TGTGCCAGCAGTCCCCCCTCAGCGACACCCTACGAGCAGTACTTC. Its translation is CASSPPSATPYEQYF.

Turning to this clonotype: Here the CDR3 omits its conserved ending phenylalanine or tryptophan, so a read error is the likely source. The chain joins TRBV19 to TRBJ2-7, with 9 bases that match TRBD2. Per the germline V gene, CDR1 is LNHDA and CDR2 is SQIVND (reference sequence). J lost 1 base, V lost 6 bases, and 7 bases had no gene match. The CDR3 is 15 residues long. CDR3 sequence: CASSRKREASYEQYS. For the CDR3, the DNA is TGTGCCAGTAGCCGTAAGCGGGAGGCGTCCTACGAGCAGTACTCC.

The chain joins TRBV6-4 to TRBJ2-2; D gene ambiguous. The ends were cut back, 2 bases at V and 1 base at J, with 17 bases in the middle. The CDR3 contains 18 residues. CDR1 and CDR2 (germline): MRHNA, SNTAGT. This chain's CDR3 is CASSDNFLLAGNTGELFF. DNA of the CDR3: TGTGCCAGCAGTGACAATTTTCTCTTAGCCGGGAACACCGGGGAGCTGTTTTTT.

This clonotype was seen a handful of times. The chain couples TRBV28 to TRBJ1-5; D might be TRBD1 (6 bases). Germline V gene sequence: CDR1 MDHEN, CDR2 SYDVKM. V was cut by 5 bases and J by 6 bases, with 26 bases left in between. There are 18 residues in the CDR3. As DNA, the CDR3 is TGTGCCAGCAGTGGGGAACCAAACACAGGGCCCATCGGTCAGCCCCAGCATTTT. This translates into CASSGEPNTGPIGQPQHF.